Below are 25 T cell receptor beta chains sequenced from a single sample in a study of blood T cell repertoires in COVID-19. Profiled with immunoSEQ multiplex PCR; TCRdb holds only in-frame clones, not every one. This sample has about 160,000 clones, with 75% to 90% found just once. Sequencing was performed on PBMCs or T cells enriched from blood (not recorded which). The receptors here all came from a woman in her sixties who had recovered from COVID-19.

This chain connects TRBV19 to TRBJ1-6, with 7 bases fitting TRBD1. Germline lookup yields CDR1 LNHDA and CDR2 SQIVND (reference sequence). V was clipped by 2 bases and J by 10 bases; unmatched bases: 5. The CDR3 consists of 14 residues. The CDR3 reads CASSIRSGGSPLHF. DNA of the CDR3: TGTGCCAGTAGTATACGTTCAGGGGGATCACCCCTCCACTTT.

This clone was detected once. J is TRBJ1-2 and V is TRBV6-1; 7 nucleotides align to TRBD1. Germline V lookup: CDR1 MNHNS, CDR2 SASEGT. This CDR3 spans 16 amino acids. The V segment lost 3 bases and the J segment 0 bases; nucleotides outside the gene matches: 7. The CDR3 protein is CASSDPGTATNYGYTF. The CDR3 nucleotides are TGTGCCAGCAGTGATCCCGGGACAGCGACTAACTATGGCTACACCTTC.

The chain carries TRBV9 and TRBJ2-5; unclear D gene. The J call may be wrong; the DNA end is better matched by TRBJ2-7. Germline CDR1 SGDLS, CDR2 YYNGEE. The CDR3 has 15 amino acids. CDR3 coding DNA: TGTGCCAGCAGCGTAGGAGGTAGACCACCCTACGAGCAGTACTTC. This translates into CASSVGGRPPYEQYF.

V gene TRBV6-5 combines with J gene TRBJ2-7; maybe TRBD1 (5 bases). Deletions cut 5 bases from V and 0 bases from J, with 14 bases between. This CDR3 is built from 15 residues. Germline loops: CDR1 MNHEY, CDR2 SVGAGI. The CDR3 sequence is CASSPRQSNSYEQYF. For the CDR3, the DNA is TGTGCCAGCAGTCCCCGACAGTCGAACTCCTACGAGCAGTACTTC.

The V and J genes are TRBV7-8 and TRBJ2-3; the D is unclear. Germline CDR1 SGHVS, CDR2 FQNEAQ. There are 12 residues in the CDR3. V was cut by 5 bases and J by 4 bases, with 7 bases left in between. The CDR3 sequence is CASSPGPDTQYF. CDR3 bases: TGTGCCAGCAGCCCAGGTCCAGATACGCAGTATTTT.

The rearrangement links TRBV2 to TRBJ1-5; D call uncertain. The CDR3 has 14 residues. Germline V gene lookup returns CDR1 SNHLY and CDR2 FYNNEI. The germline V and J ends were trimmed by 4 bases and 6 bases, with 13 bases remaining between them. The chain's CDR3 is CASSVEGASQPQHF. The CDR3 nucleotides are TGTGCCAGCAGTGTAGAGGGCGCGAGTCAGCCCCAGCATTTT.

This chain connects TRBV11-2 to TRBJ2-2, with D possibly matching TRBD2 (5 bases). The CDR3 length is 14 residues. Germline CDR1 SGHAT, CDR2 FQNNGV. With 5 bases removed from V and 4 bases from J, the gap between germline ends came to 11 bases. The CDR3 nucleotides read TGTGCCAGCAGCCTTCGGACTTTCACCGGGGAGCTGTTTTTT. Translated: CASSLRTFTGELFF. The complete variable domain, with remaining parts taken from reference TRBV11-2 and TRBJ2-2, reads EAGVAQSPRYKIIEKRQSVAFWCNPISGHATLYWYQQILGQGPKLLIQFQNNGVVDDSQLPKDRFSAERLKGVDSTLKIQPAKLEDSAVYLCASSLRTFTGELFFGEGSRLTVL.

The rearrangement joins TRBV5-4 to TRBJ1-2; possibly TRBD1 for D (5 bases). The CDR3 consists of 15 residues. Germline V gene lookup returns CDR1 SGHNT and CDR2 YYREEE (reference sequence). The germline V and J ends were trimmed by 4 bases and 2 bases, with 15 bases remaining between them. CDR3 amino acids: CASSARDGKNYGYTF. Here the CDR3 DNA reads TGTGCCAGCAGCGCGCGGGACGGGAAGAACTATGGCTACACCTTC.

The chain's CDR3 is CASSYRDAGSTDTQYF. DNA of the CDR3: TGCGCCAGCAGCTACAGGGACGCCGGAAGCACAGATACGCAGTATTTT. The J gene is TRBJ2-3, the V gene TRBV5-1, with D perhaps TRBD1 (6 bases). The CDR3 sequence is 16 residues long. Trimming cost V 3 bases and J 0 bases, with 14 bases left between them. Germline CDR1 reads SGHRS; CDR2 reads YFSETQ.

The chain carries TRBV19 and TRBJ2-5; TRBD1 agrees at 10 bases. CDR3 length: 17 amino acids. The V gene's germline CDR1 is LNHDA and CDR2 SQIVND (reference sequence). J was trimmed by 5 bases and V by 4 bases; bases with no gene match: 13. Here the CDR3 reads CASSRGSLRTGGETQYF. CDR3 DNA sequence: TGTGCCAGTAGTAGAGGGTCCTTGCGGACAGGGGGGGAGACCCAGTACTTC.

The chain combines TRBV19 with TRBJ2-7; D may be TRBD1 (5 bases). CDR1 is LNHDA and CDR2 is SQIVND in the germline V gene (reference sequence). This CDR3 has 15 residues. Deletions cut 5 bases from V and 2 bases from J, with 16 bases between. CDR3 protein: CASSLRSDSTYEQYF. CDR3 nucleotides: TGTGCCAGTAGTCTAAGGTCTGACAGCACCTACGAGCAGTACTTC.

This clone was picked up many times. The CDR3 region has the DNA TGTGCCTGGAGTGTAAGCAGGGTGGATGGCTACACCTTC. Its translation is CAWSVSRVDGYTF. This chain links TRBV30 with TRBJ1-2, with a weak D call TRBD1 (5 bases). Trimming removed 0 bases at V and 6 bases at J, with 11 bases between. The CDR3 has 13 residues. CDR1 is GTSNPN and CDR2 is SVGIG in the germline V gene (reference sequence).

J is TRBJ2-4 and V is TRBV24-1; a possible D gene is TRBD2 (5 bases). V lost 4 bases, J lost 13 bases, and 13 bases lay in between. Germline CDR1 KGHDR, CDR2 SFDVKD. There are 12 residues in the CDR3. CDR3: CATSDRTGRQYF. CDR3 DNA sequence: TGTGCCACCAGTGACAGGACGGGAAGGCAGTACTTC.

V is TRBV19 and J is TRBJ2-1; possible D gene TRBD1, 5 bases. V lost 1 base to trimming and J lost 2 bases, with 9 bases between them. The germline CDR1 and CDR2 sequences are LNHDA and SQIVND (reference sequence). The CDR3 extends over 15 amino acids. The CDR3 protein is CASSIVAGTYNEQFF. The CDR3 region has the DNA TGTGCCAGTAGTATAGTGGCAGGGACCTACAATGAGCAGTTCTTC.

The chain links TRBV29-1 to TRBJ2-1; 7 bases fit TRBD2. V trimming: 6 bases; J trimming: 5 bases; junction bases outside the gene matches: 4. The CDR3 is made up of 12 amino acids. From germline, CDR1 is SQVTM and CDR2 ANQGSEA. This CDR3 reads CSVVGLNNEQFF. The CDR3 nucleotides are TGCAGCGTAGTGGGACTAAACAATGAGCAGTTCTTC.

This clone has more than one count but fewer than ten. The chain couples TRBV7-2 to TRBJ2-1, with D maybe TRBD1 (6 bases). CDR3 length equals 13 residues. Trimming took 1 base from V and 6 from J, leaving 7 bases between them. CDR1 and CDR2 (germline): SGHTA, FQGNSA. The CDR3 coding sequence is TGTGCCAGCAGCTTAGGAGGGGGCAATGAGCAGTTCTTC. This sequence encodes CASSLGGGNEQFF.

The chain joins TRBV2 to TRBJ1-6, with D unresolved. The CDR3 totals 15 residues. Trimming left V 4 bases short and J 5 bases short, with 12 bases between. Germline loops: CDR1 SNHLY, CDR2 FYNNEI. The CDR3 loop reads CASSVTGEDNSPLHF. The CDR3 DNA follows: TGTGCCAGCAGTGTTACGGGAGAGGATAATTCACCCCTCCACTTT.

This sequence joins TRBV24-1 and TRBJ1-5, with 9 positions matching TRBD1. With V trimmed by 4 bases and J by 7 bases, 7 bases remained unmatched. This CDR3 contains 15 residues. Per the germline V gene, CDR1 is KGHDR and CDR2 is SFDVKD. The DNA for the CDR3 is TGTGCCACCAGTGACTCTACAGGGGGCGGCCAGCCCCAGCATTTT. It is translated as CATSDSTGGGQPQHF.

The V call is TRBV13, the J call TRBJ2-1, with 16 bases that match TRBD2. Germline V gene data show CDR1 as PRHDT and CDR2 as FYEKMQ (reference sequence). The CDR3 is made up of 19 amino acids. Unmatched junction bases numbered 7, after V lost 4 bases and J lost 1 base. CDR3 residues: CASSYDGTSGGASYNEQFF. As DNA, the CDR3 is TGTGCCAGCAGCTACGACGGGACTAGCGGGGGGGCGTCCTACAATGAGCAGTTCTTC.

The count of this clone is one. The chain links TRBV19 to TRBJ1-1, with D maybe TRBD1 (6 bases). The CDR3 totals 14 residues. Trimming shortened V by 1 base and J by 6 bases, and 12 bases separated the two germline ends. Per the germline V gene, CDR1 is LNHDA and CDR2 is SQIVND (reference sequence). Written as DNA, the CDR3 is TGTGCCAGTAGTATAGGTCAGGGGAGGGCTGAAGCTTTCTTT. Its translation: CASSIGQGRAEAFF.

V usage is TRBV7-8 and J usage is TRBJ1-1, with a weak D call TRBD1 (6 bases). In germline, CDR1 is SGHVS, CDR2 FQNEAQ. This CDR3 has 15 residues. Trimming took 5 bases from V and 1 from J, leaving 14 bases between them. The CDR3 loop reads CASSASLQGNTEAFF. The CDR3 DNA reads as TGTGCCAGCAGCGCTTCTTTACAGGGGAACACTGAAGCTTTCTTT.

V is TRBV24-1 and J is TRBJ2-5; 8 bases map to TRBD1. Germline CDR1 and CDR2: KGHDR and SFDVKD. V shed 9 bases, J shed 5 bases, and the junction held 13 bases outside the gene matches. The CDR3 consists of 15 residues. The CDR3 region is CATARTDRGLETQYF. The CDR3 DNA reads as TGTGCCACCGCCCGAACAGACAGGGGTTTGGAGACCCAGTACTTC.

This chain connects TRBV27 to TRBJ1-5; perhaps TRBD1 as D (5 bases). The germline V gene encodes CDR1 MNHEY and CDR2 SMNVEV (reference sequence). V was clipped by 4 bases and J by 5 bases, with 12 bases between them. The CDR3 runs to 14 residues. CDR3 region: CASSSWGGDQPQHF. The CDR3 DNA reads TGTGCCAGCAGTTCTTGGGGGGGGGATCAGCCCCAGCATTTT.

The chain combines TRBV3-1 (or the pseudogene TRBV3-2) with TRBJ2-1; D perhaps matches TRBD1 (5 bases). CDR1 is LGHDT, CDR2 YNNKEL, per germline (reference sequence). V dropped 3 bases and J dropped 6 bases, with 12 bases sitting between them. The CDR3 has 14 amino acids. In nucleotides, the CDR3 is TGTGCCAGCAGCCACCCACAGGTTATCAATGAGCAGTTCTTC. Its protein is CASSHPQVINEQFF.

The rearrangement joins TRBV19 to TRBJ1-1, with 9 bases aligning to TRBD1. CDR1 is LNHDA and CDR2 is SQIVND in the germline V gene (reference sequence). The V gene end was trimmed by 6 bases and the J gene end by 1 base; junction bases not matched to a gene: 3. The CDR3 runs to 14 residues. The CDR3 region is CASSPDRGNTEAFF. CDR3 bases: TGTGCCAGTAGCCCGGACAGGGGGAACACTGAAGCTTTCTTT.